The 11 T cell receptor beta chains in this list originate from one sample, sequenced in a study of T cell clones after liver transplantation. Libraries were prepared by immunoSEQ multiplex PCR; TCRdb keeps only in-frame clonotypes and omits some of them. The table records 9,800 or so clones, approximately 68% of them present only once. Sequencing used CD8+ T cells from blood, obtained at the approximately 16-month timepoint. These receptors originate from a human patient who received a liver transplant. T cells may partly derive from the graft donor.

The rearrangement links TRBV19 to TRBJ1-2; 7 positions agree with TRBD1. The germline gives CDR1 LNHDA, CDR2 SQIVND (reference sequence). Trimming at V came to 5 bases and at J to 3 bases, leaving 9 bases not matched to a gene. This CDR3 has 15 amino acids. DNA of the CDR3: TGTGCCAGTAGTGGAACAGGGGCGACCTACTATGGCTACACCTTC. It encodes CASSGTGATYYGYTF.

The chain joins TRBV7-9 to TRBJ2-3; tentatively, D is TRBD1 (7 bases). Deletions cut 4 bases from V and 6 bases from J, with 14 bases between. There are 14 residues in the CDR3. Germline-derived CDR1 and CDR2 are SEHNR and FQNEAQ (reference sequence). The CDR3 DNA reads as TGTGCCAGCAGCTCAGGGGGGCGCCGGGATACGCAGTATTTT. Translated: CASSSGGRRDTQYF.

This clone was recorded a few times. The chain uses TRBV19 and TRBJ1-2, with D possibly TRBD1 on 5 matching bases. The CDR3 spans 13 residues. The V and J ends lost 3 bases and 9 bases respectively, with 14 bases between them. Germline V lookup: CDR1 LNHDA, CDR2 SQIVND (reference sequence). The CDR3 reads CASSIIGTASYTF. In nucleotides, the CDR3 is TGTGCCAGTAGTATCATCGGGACCGCAAGCTACACCTTC.

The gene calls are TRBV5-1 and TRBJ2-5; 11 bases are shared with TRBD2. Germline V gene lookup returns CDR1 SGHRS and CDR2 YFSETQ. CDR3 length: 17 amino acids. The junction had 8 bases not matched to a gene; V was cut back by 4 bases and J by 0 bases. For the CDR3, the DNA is TGCGCCAGCAGCCCGCGAACGGGACTAGCGGACCAAGAGACCCAGTACTTC. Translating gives CASSPRTGLADQETQYF.

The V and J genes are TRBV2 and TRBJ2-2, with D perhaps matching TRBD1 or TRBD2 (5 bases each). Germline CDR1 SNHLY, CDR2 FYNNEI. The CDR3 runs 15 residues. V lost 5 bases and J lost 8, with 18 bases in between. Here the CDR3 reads CASSPKLGEFGELFF. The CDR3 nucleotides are TGTGCCAGCAGTCCCAAACTAGGGGAGTTTGGGGAGCTGTTTTTT. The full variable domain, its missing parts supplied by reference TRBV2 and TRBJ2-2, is EPEVTQTPSHQVTQMGQEVILRCVPISNHLYFYWYRQILGQKVEFLVSFYNNEISEKSEIFDDQFSVERPDGSNFTLKIRSTKLEDSAMYFCASSPKLGEFGELFFGEGSRLTVL.

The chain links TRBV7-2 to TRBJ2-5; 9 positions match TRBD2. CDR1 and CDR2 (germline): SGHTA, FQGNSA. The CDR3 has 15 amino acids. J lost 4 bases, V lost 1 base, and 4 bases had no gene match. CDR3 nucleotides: TGTGCCAGCAGCTTAGGGAGCGGGGGGTCAGAGACCCAGTACTTC. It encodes CASSLGSGGSETQYF. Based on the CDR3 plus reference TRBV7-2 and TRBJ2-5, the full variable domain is GAGVSQSPSNKVTEKGKDVELRCDPISGHTALYWYRQSLGQGLEFLIYFQGNSAPDKSGLPSDRFSAERTGGSVSTLTIQRTQQEDSAVYLCASSLGSGGSETQYFGPGTRLLVL.

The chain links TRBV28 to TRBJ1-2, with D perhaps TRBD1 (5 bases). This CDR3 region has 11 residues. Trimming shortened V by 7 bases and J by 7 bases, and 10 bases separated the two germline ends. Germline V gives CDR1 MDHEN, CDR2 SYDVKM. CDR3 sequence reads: CASKLQGGYTF. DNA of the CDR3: TGTGCCAGCAAACTGCAGGGTGGCTACACCTTC.

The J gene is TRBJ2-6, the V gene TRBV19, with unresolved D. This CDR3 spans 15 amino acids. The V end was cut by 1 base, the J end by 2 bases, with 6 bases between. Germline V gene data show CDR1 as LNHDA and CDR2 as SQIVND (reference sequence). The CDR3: CASSIGVPGANVLTF. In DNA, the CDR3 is TGTGCCAGTAGTATAGGGGTCCCTGGGGCCAACGTCCTGACTTTC.

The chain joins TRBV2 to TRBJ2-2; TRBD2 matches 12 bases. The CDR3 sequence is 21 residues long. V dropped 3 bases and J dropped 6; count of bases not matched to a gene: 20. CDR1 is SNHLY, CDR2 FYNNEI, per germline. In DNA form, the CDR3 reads TGTGCCAGCAGTGACCCTCCGTTCGTACTAGCGGGAGGTCCTGGTCCCGGGGAGCTGTTTTTT. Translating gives CASSDPPFVLAGGPGPGELFF.

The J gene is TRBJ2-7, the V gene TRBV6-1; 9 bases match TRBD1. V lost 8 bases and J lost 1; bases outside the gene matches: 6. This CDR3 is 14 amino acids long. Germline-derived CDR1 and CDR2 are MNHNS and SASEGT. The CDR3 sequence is CASHRQGGSYEQYF. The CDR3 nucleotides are TGTGCCAGCCATAGACAGGGGGGTTCCTACGAGCAGTACTTC.

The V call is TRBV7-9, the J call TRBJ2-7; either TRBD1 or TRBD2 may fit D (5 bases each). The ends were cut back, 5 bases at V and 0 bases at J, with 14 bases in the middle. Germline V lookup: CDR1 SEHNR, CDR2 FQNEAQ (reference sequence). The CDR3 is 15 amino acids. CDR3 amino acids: CASSQLGTGSYEQYF. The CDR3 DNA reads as TGTGCCAGCAGCCAGCTTGGGACGGGCTCCTACGAGCAGTACTTC.